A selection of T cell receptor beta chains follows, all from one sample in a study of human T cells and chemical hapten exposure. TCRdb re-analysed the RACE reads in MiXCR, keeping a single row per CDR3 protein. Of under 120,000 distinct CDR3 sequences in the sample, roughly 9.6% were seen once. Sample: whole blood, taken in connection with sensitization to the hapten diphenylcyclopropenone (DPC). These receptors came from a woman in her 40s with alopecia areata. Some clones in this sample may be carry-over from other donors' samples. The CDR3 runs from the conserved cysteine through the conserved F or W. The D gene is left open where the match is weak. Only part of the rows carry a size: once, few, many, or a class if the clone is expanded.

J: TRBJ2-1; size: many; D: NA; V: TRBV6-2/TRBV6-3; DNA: TGTGCCAGCAAATGGACGGGGACCCTTAGCCATGAGCAGTTCTTC; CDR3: CASKWTGTLSHEQFF
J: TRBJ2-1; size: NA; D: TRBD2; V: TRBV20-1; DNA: TGCAGTGCCCTGACTAGCGGGGGGCCGATGAGCAGTTTCTTC; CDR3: CSALTSGGPMSSFF
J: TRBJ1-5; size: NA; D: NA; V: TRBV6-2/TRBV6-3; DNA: TGTGCCAGCAGTGTTACAGCGAGCAATCAGCCCCAGCATTTT; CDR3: CASSVTASNQPQHF
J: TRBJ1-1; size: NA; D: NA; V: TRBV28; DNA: TGTGCCAGCAGCCCAATTGGAGGGGTGAACACTGAAGCTTTCTTT; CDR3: CASSPIGGVNTEAFF
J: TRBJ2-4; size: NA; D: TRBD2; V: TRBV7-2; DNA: TGTGCCAGCAGCTTTCGACTAGCGGGGCCCCTAGCCAAAAACATTCAGTACTTC; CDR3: CASSFRLAGPLAKNIQYF
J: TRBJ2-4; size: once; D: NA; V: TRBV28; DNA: TGTGCCAGCAGTCGCCGCCGGTTAGCCAAAAACATTCAGTACTTC; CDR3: CASSRRRLAKNIQYF
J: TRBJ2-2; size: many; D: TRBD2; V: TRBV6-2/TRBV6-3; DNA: TGTGCCAGCAGAGCGGGAGGAATAACCGGGGAGCTGTTTTTT; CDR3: CASRAGGITGELFF
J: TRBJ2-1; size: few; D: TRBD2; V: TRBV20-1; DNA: TGCAGTGCTAGAGATCGGGGTAGCGGGAGGGTCGGCCCCTACAATGAGCAGTTCTTC; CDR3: CSARDRGSGRVGPYNEQFF
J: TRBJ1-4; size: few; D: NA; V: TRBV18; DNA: TGTGCCAGCTCGCAGGGACGAGTAAATGAAAAACTGTTTTTT; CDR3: CASSQGRVNEKLFF
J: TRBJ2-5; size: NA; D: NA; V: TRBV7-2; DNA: TGTGCCAGCAGCCGGACCCAAGAGACCCAGTACTTC; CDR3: CASSRTQETQYF
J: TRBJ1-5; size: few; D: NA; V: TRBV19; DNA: TGTGCCAGTAGTATCGGATCAGACAATCAGCCCCAGCATTTT; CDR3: CASSIGSDNQPQHF
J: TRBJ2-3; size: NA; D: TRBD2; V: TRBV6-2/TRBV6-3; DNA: TGTGCCAGCAGTTACTCATCTAGCGGGAGGGCCGAAGATACGCAGTATTTT; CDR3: CASSYSSSGRAEDTQYF
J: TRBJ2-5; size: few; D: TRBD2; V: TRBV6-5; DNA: TGTGCCAGCAGCCCCGGACTAGCGGGAGGGTCCTGGGAGACCCAGTACTTC; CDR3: CASSPGLAGGSWETQYF
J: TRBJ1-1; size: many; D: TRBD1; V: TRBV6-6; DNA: TGTGCCAGCAGTTGGACAGGACGCACTGAAGCTTTCTTT; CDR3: CASSWTGRTEAFF
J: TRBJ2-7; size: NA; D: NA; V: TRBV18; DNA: TGTGTCAGCTCGAGAGGGACAATGGAAGAGCAGTACTTC; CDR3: CVSSRGTMEEQYF
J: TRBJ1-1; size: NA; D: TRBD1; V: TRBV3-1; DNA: TGTGCCAGCAGCCCCGGGACAGGGGGCAACGGTGAAGCTTTCTTT; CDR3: CASSPGTGGNGEAFF
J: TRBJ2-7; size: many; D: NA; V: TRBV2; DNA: TGTGCCAGCAGACCGAGGGTATCCTCCTACGAGCAGTACTTC; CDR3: CASRPRVSSYEQYF
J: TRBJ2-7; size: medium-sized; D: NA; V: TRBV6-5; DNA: TGTGCCAGCAGTTACGGGGGGGAGCAGTACTTC; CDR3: CASSYGGEQYF
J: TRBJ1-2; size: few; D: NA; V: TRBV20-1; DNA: TGCAGTGCTCCCCCGGGACGGGGGGATGGCTACACCTTC; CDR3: CSAPPGRGDGYTF
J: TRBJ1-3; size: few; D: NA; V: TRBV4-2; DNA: TGTGCCAGCAGCCAAGATCCCGTCGGCGGACGCCAACCCACCATATATTTT; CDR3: CASSQDPVGGRQPTIYF
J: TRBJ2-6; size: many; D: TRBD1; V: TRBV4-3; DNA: TGCGCCAGCAGCCCCGGGACAGGGGCTGGGGCCAACGTCCTGACTTTC; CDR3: CASSPGTGAGANVLTF
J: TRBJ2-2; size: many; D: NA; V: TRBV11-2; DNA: TGTGCCAGCAGCTTGGAGTACACCGGGGAGCTGTTTTTT; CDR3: CASSLEYTGELFF
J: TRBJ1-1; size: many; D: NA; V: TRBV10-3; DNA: TGTGCCATCAAAGAAGGGGCTAAGACTGAAGCTTTCTTT; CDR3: CAIKEGAKTEAFF
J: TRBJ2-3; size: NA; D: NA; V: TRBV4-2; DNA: TGTGCCAGCAGCCAATTAACCCCCGGGATTACGCAGTATTTT; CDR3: CASSQLTPGITQYF
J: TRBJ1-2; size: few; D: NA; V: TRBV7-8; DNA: TGTGCCAGCAGCTTAGGTCCTGCCCCCAACTATGGCTACACCTTC; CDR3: CASSLGPAPNYGYTF
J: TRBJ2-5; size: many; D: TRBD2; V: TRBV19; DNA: TGTGCCAGTAGGCAAGCGGGGGCTCAAGAGACCCAGTACTTC; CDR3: CASRQAGAQETQYF
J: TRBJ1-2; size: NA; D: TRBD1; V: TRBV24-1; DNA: TGTGCCACCAGAGGACAGGGCAGCTATGGCTACACCTTC; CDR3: CATRGQGSYGYTF
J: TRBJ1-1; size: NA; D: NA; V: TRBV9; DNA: TGTGCCAGCAGCGTAGTTGGGGACTACGCCTCTGAAGCTTTCTTT; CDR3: CASSVVGDYASEAFF
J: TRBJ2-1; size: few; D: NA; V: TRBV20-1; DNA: TGCAGTGCTAGAGAGGGTACGGTTAAGTCTGAGCAGTTCTTC; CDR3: CSAREGTVKSEQFF
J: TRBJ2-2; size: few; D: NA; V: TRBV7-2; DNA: TGTGCCAGCAGGCCGACAACCGGGGAGCTGTTTTTT; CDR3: CASRPTTGELFF
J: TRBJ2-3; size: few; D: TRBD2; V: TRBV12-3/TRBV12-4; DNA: TGTGCCAGCTCACTTCGCGGGGGTGGCCCAGATACGCAGTATTTT; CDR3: CASSLRGGGPDTQYF
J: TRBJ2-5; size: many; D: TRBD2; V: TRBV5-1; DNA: TGCGCCAGCAGCCCGGACCCGGGACTAGCGGCCCGTGTACCTCCAGAGACCCAGTACTTC; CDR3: CASSPDPGLAARVPPETQYF
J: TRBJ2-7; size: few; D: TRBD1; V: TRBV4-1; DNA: TGCGCCAGCAGCCAAGCCCCGGGACAGGGGTCCCACGAGCAGTACTTC; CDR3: CASSQAPGQGSHEQYF
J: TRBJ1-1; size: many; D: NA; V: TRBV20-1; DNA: TGCAGTGCTAGCGGGGGTCCAAACACTGAAGCTTTCTTT; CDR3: CSASGGPNTEAFF
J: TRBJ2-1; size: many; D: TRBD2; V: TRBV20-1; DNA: TGCAGTGCTCTTAGCGGGAGGGAATACAATGAGCAGTTCTTC; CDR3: CSALSGREYNEQFF
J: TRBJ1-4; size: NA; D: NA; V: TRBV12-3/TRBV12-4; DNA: TGTGCCAGCAGTTTAACGGGGGCTGAAAAACTGTTTTTT; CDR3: CASSLTGAEKLFF
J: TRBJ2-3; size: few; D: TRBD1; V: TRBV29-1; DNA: TGCAGCGTTGAAGAAGGGGACAGGGGACCCACAGATACGCAGTATTTT; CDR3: CSVEEGDRGPTDTQYF
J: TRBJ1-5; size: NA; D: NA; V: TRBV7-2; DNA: TGTGCCAGCAGCTCCGTTCGGGGTCAGCCCCAGCATTTT; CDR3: CASSSVRGQPQHF
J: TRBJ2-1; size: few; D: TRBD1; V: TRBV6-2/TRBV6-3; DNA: TGTGCCAGCAGTTACCCAGGGGGCTTCTACAATGAGCAGTTCTTC; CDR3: CASSYPGGFYNEQFF
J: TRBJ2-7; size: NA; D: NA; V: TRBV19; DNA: TGTGCCAGTACTCGGACAATTACCTACGAGCAGTACTTC; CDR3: CASTRTITYEQYF
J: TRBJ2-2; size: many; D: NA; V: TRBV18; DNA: TGTGCCAGCTCACCTCTCCAGGGACCCGGGGAGCTGTTTTTT; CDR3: CASSPLQGPGELFF
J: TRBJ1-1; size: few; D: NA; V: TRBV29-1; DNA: TGCAGCGTCCCGGGGACATCGAACACTGAAGCTTTCTTT; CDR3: CSVPGTSNTEAFF
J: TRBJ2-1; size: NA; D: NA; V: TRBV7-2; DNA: TGTGCCAGCAGCTTAGCGCTACCCCCCGAGCAGTTCTTC; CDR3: CASSLALPPEQFF
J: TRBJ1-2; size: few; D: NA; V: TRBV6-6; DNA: TGTGCCAGCAGTTACCGAGACATCCCGGGAGATGGCTACACCTTC; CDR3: CASSYRDIPGDGYTF
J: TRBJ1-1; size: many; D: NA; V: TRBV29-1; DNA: TGCAGCGTTTACACGGGGGCGTATGAAGCTTTCTTT; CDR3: CSVYTGAYEAFF
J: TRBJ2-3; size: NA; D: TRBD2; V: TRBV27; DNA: TGTGCCAGCAGTTTACTCACCGCGGGAGGAGCAGATACGCAGTATTTT; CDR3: CASSLLTAGGADTQYF
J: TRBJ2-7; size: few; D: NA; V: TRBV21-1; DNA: TGTGCCAGCAGCAAAGAACTAGCGGGAGGGCCGGGCGAGCAGTACTTC; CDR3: CASSKELAGGPGEQYF
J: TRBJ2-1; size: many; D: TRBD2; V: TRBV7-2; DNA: TGTGCCAGCAGCTTCCTAGGGAGCGGGAGGGCCAATGAGCAGTTCTTC; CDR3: CASSFLGSGRANEQFF